The text below deals with one T cell receptor (beta chain). The entry originates in a study of blood T cell repertoires in COVID-19. V was pared by 4 bases and J by 13 bases, with 15 bases between. The CDR3 has 12 amino acids. Germline-derived CDR1 and CDR2 are SGHKS and YYEKEE (reference sequence). Clinical histories supplied by participants themselves formed the basis of cohort assignment. The table came from immunoSEQ multiplex PCR; TCRdb's copy has only in-frame clones and leaves some out. Here the sample spans approximately 200,000 clones, 80% to 90% being singletons. The sample consisted of PBMCs or T cells enriched from blood (not recorded which). The source of this sequence is a woman aged 25 to 39 who had been exposed to COVID-19. The rearrangement joins TRBV5-5 to TRBJ2-1, with D tentatively TRBD1 (6 bases). In DNA, the CDR3 is TGTGCCAGCAGCACACAACAGGGCCTACAGTTCTTC. Translation: CASSTQQGLQFF.